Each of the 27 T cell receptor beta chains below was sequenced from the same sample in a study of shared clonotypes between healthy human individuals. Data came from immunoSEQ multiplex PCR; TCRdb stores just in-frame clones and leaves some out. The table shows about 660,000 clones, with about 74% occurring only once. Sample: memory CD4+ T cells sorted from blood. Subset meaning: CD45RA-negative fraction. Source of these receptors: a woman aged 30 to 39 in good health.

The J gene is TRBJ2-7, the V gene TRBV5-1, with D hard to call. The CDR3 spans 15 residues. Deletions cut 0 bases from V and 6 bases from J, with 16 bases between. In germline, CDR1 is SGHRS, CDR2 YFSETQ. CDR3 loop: CASSLATSELGEQYF. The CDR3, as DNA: TGCGCCAGCAGCTTGGCCACAAGCGAGCTGGGCGAGCAGTACTTC.

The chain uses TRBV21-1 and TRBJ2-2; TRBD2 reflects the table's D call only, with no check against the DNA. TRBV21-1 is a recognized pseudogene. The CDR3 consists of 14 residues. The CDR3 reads CASSGRRVIGELFF. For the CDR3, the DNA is TGTGCCAGCTCGGGACGGAGGGTAATCGGGGAGCTGTTTTTT.

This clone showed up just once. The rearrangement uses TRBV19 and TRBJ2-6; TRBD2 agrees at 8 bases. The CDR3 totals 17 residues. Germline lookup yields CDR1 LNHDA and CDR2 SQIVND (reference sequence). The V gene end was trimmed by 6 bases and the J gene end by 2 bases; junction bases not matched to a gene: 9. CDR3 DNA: TGTGCCAGTAGACCGGAGCGGGGGCAGGCTGGGGCCAACGTCCTGACTTTC. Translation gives CASRPERGQAGANVLTF.

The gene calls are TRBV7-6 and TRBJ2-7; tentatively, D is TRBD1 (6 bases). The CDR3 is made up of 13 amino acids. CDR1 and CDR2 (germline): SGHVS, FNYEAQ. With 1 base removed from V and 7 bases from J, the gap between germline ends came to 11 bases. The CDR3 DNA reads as TGTGCCAGCAGCTTAGTACAGGGTAGAGAGCAGTACTTC. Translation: CASSLVQGREQYF.

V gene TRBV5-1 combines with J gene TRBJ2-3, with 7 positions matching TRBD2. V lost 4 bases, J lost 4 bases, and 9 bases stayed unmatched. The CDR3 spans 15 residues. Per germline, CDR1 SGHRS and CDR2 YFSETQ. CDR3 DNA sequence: TGCGCCAGCAGCCCAGGCGGGAGAATCTCAGATACGCAGTATTTT. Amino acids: CASSPGGRISDTQYF.

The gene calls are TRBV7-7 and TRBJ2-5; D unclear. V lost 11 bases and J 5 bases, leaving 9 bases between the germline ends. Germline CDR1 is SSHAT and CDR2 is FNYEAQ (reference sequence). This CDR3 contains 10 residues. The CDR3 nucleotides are TGTGCCGTTACGAGGGAGACCCAGTACTTC. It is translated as CAVTRETQYF.

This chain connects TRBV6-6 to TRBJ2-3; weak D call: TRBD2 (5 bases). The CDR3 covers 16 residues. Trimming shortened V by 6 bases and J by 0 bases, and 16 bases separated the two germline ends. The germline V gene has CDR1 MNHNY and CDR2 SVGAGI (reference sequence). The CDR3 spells CASRTGVATSTDTQYF. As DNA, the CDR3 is TGTGCCAGCAGGACCGGGGTGGCAACTAGCACAGATACGCAGTATTTT.

The DNA of the CDR3 is TGTGCCAGCAGCTTAGGGGGACAGGGGGCGCGAACTGAAGCTTTCTTT. Its translation is CASSLGGQGARTEAFF. The chain links TRBV13 to TRBJ1-1; 12 positions agree with TRBD1. The CDR3 contains 16 residues. The V gene's germline CDR1 is PRHDT and CDR2 FYEKMQ (reference sequence). Trimming at V came to 0 bases and at J to 5 bases, leaving 4 bases not matched to a gene.

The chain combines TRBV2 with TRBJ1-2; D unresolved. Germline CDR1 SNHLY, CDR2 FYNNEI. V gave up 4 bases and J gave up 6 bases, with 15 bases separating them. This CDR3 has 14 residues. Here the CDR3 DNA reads TGTGCCAGCAGTGTGAGGCCGGTTGGTGATGGCTACACCTTC. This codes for CASSVRPVGDGYTF.

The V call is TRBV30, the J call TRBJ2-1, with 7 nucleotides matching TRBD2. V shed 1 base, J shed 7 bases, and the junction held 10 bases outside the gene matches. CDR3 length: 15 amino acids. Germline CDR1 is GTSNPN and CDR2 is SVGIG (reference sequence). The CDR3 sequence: CAWSGSSGSTNEQFF. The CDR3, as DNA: TGTGCCTGGAGTGGGAGTAGCGGGTCTACAAATGAGCAGTTCTTC.

CDR3 DNA sequence: TGTGCCAGCAGTTACTCGAGTACGGGAGATCCCCTCGAGCAGTACTTC. Protein: CASSYSSTGDPLEQYF. The chain couples TRBV6-5 to TRBJ2-7, with D possibly TRBD2 on 6 matching bases. In germline, CDR1 is MNHEY, CDR2 SVGAGI. The CDR3 has 16 amino acids. Trimming pared 0 bases from V and 6 bases from J, leaving 18 bases between.

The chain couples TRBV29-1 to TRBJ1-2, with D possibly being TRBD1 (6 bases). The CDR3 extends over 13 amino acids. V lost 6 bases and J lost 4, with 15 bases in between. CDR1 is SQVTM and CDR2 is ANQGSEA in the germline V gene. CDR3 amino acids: CSVGETGLYGYTF. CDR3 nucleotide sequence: TGCAGCGTCGGGGAGACAGGCCTCTATGGCTACACCTTC. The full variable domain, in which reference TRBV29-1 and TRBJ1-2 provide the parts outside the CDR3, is SAVISQKPSRDICQRGTSLTIQCQVDSQVTMMFWYRQQPGQSLTLIATANQGSEATYESGFVIDKFPISRPNLTFSTLTVSNMSPEDSSIYLCSVGETGLYGYTFGSGTRLTVV.

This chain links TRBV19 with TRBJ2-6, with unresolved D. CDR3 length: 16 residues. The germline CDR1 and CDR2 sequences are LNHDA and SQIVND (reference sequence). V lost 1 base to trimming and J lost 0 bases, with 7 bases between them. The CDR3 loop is CASSIGLSSGANVLTF. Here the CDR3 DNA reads TGTGCCAGTAGTATAGGTCTGAGCTCTGGGGCCAACGTCCTGACTTTC.

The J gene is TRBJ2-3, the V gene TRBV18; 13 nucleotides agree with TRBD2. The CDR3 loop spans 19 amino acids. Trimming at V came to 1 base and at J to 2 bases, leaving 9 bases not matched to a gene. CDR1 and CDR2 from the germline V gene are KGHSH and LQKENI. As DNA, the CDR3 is TGTGCCAGCTCACCACGTCCACCAACTAGCGGGAGGGTCACAGATACGCAGTATTTT. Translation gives CASSPRPPTSGRVTDTQYF.

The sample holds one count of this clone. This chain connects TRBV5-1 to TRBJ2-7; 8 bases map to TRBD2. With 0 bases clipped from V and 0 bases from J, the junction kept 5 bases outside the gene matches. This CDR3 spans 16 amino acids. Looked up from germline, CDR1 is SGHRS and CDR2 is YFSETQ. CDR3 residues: CASSLELAVSSYEQYF. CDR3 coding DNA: TGCGCCAGCAGCTTGGAACTAGCGGTTTCCTCCTACGAGCAGTACTTC.

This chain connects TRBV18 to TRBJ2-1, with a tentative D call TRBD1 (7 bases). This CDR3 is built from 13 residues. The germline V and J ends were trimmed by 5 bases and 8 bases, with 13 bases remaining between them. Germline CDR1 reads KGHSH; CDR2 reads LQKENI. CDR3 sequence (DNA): TGTGCCAGCTCAACCACAGGGGAGGATGAGCAGTTCTTC. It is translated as CASSTTGEDEQFF.

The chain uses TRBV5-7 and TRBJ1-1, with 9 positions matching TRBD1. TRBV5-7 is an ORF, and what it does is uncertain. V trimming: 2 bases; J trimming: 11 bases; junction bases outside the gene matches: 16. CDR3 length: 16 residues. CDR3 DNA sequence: TGTGCCAGCAGCTTACGAACTACCGGGACAGGGATGGGGGCTTTCTTT. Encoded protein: CASSLRTTGTGMGAFF.

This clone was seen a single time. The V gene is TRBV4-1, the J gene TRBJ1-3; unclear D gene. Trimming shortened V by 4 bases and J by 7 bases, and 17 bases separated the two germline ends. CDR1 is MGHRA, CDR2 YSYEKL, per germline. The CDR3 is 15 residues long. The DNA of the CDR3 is TGCGCCAGCAGCCTAGGTTGGGGAGCGGGCAACACCATATATTTT. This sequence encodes CASSLGWGAGNTIYF.

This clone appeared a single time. The CDR3 region is CASSQTREGYGYTF. In nucleotides, the CDR3 is TGTGCCAGCAGCCAGACACGGGAGGGCTATGGCTACACCTTC. This chain joins TRBV7-9 and TRBJ1-2; D is undetermined. The CDR3 spans 14 residues. Per the germline V gene, CDR1 is SEHNR and CDR2 is FQNEAQ (reference sequence). Trimming took 5 bases from V and 4 from J, leaving 14 bases between them.

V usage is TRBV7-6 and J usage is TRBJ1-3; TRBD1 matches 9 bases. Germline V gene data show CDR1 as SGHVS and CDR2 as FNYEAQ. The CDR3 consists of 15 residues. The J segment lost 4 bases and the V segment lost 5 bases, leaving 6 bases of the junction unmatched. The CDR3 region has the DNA TGTGCCAGCAGCACCAGGACAGGGGCGGGAAACACCATATATTTT. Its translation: CASSTRTGAGNTIYF.

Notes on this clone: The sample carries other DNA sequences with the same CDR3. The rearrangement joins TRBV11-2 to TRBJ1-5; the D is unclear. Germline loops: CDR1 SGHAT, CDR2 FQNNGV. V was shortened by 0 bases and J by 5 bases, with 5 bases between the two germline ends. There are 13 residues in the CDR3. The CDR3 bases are TGTGCCAGCAGCTTAGAATGGGATCAGCCCCAGCATTTT. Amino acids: CASSLEWDQPQHF.

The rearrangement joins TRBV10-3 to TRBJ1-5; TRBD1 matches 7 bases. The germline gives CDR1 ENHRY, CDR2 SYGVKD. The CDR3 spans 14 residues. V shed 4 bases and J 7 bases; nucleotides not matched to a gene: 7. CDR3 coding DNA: TGTGCCATCAGTGTCGGACAGGAGCGCCAGCCCCAGCATTTT. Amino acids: CAISVGQERQPQHF.

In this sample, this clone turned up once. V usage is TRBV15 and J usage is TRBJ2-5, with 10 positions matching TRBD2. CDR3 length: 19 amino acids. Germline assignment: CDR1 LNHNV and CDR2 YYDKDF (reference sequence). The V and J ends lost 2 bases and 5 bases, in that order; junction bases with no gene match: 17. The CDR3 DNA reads TGTGCCACCAGCAGATCCGATTTTGCACTAGCGGGATTTATTGAGACCCAGTACTTC. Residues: CATSRSDFALAGFIETQYF. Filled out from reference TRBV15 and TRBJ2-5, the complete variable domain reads DAMVIQNPRYQVTQFGKPVTLSCSQTLNHNVMYWYQQKSSQAPKLLFHYYDKDFNNEADTPDNFQSRRPNTSFCFLDIRSPGLGDTAMYLCATSRSDFALAGFIETQYFGPGTRLLVL.

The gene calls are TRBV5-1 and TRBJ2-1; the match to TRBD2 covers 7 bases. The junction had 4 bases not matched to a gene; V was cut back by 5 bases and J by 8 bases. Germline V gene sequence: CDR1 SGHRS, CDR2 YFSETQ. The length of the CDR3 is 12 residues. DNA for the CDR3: TGCGCCAGCAGGGGGGAGGGATATGAGCAGTTCTTC. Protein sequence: CASRGEGYEQFF.

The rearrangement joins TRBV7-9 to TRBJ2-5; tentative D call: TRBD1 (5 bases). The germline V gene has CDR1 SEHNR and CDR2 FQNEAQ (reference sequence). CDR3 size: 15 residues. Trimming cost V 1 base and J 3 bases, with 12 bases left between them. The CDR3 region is CASSLEGRVKETQYF. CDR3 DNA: TGTGCCAGCAGCTTAGAAGGCAGGGTGAAAGAGACCCAGTACTTC.

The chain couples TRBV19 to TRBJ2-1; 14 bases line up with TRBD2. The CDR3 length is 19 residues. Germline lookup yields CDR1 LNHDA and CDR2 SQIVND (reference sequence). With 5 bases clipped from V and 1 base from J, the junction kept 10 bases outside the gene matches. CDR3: CASSPRRLAGGLSYNEQFF. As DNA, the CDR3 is TGTGCCAGTAGTCCCCGAAGACTAGCGGGAGGGCTGTCCTACAATGAGCAGTTCTTC.

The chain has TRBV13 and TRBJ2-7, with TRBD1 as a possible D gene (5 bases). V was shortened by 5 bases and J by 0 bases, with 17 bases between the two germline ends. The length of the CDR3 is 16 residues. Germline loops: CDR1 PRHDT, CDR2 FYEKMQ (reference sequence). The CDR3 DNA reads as TGTGCCAGCAGCACGGGTGGGGCGGACCTCTCCTACGAGCAGTACTTC. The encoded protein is CASSTGGADLSYEQYF.